Each of the 24 T cell receptor beta chains below was sequenced from the same sample in a study of T cell repertoires in cytomegalovirus infection (dated by TCRdb to about 2019). Sequencer: Illumina HiSeq 1500. Using fastp at Q25 and MiXCR, TCRdb reprocessed the public reads and kept productive beta chains. All rows with the same CDR3 protein become a single entry with the most common DNA and genes. This sample is represented by about 360,000 distinct CDR3 sequences; about a sixth of them were singletons. Less than 9.5% of the sample lies in the top ten. The sample was PBMCs. These receptors came from a human donor in good health (CMV status not recorded). Some clones in this sample may be carry-over from other donors' samples.

The chain uses TRBV2 and TRBJ2-3; TRBD2 agrees at 11 bases. Per the germline V gene, CDR1 is SNHLY and CDR2 is FYNNEI. There are 14 residues in the CDR3. The trim removed 4 bases at V and 14 bases at J, leaving 11 bases unmatched. DNA for the CDR3: TGTGCCAGCAGTGTCGGGACTAGCGGAGGCCCGGGGTATTTT. This translates into CASSVGTSGGPGYF. Full variable domain (remainder filled in from reference TRBV2 and TRBJ2-3): EPEVTQTPSHQVTQMGQEVILRCVPISNHLYFYWYRQILGQKVEFLVSFYNNEISEKSEIFDDQFSVERPDGSNFTLKIRSTKLEDSAMYFCASSVGTSGGPGYFGPGTRLTVL.

This clonotype occurred a few times. The rearrangement uses TRBV7-9 and TRBJ2-2; weak D call: TRBD1 (6 bases). The CDR3 length is 15 residues. Germline values: CDR1 SEHNR, CDR2 FQNEAQ (reference sequence). Trimming shortened V by 11 bases and J by 0 bases, and 16 bases separated the two germline ends. Here the CDR3 DNA reads TGTGCCGCCCGAAGGACAGCCGCGAACACCGGGGAGCTGTTTTTT. The encoded protein is CAARRTAANTGELFF.

This clonotype occurred many times. The rearrangement links TRBV7-9 to TRBJ1-2; D might be TRBD1 (6 bases). Germline lookup yields CDR1 SEHNR and CDR2 FQNEAQ (reference sequence). The germline V and J ends were trimmed by 4 bases and 0 bases, with 21 bases remaining between them. The CDR3 length is 18 residues. As DNA, the CDR3 is TGTGCCAGCAGCTCCCACGTTCGACAGGCTGACCCTAACTATGGCTACACCTTC. Its protein product is CASSSHVRQADPNYGYTF.

At least ten counts were recorded for this clonotype. The J gene is TRBJ1-6, the V gene TRBV7-6, with a possible D match to TRBD1 (6 bases). Trimming removed 2 bases from V and 7 bases from J, with 15 bases in between. CDR1 and CDR2 (germline): SGHVS, FNYEAQ. The CDR3 spans 16 residues. The CDR3 nucleotides read TGTGCCAGCAGCTTATGGGACACTGGGACCAATTCACCCCTCCACTTT. Translated, it gives CASSLWDTGTNSPLHF.

The chain links TRBV19 to TRBJ2-1; a possible D gene is TRBD2 (6 bases). Trimming cost V 5 bases and J 8 bases, with 16 bases left between them. Germline CDR1 and CDR2: LNHDA and SQIVND (reference sequence). This CDR3 comprises 14 residues. The CDR3 sequence: CASSRDFRGDEQFF. CDR3 in DNA: TGTGCCAGTAGTCGGGACTTTAGAGGCGATGAGCAGTTCTTC. Full variable domain (remainder filled in from reference TRBV19 and TRBJ2-1): DGGITQSPKYLFRKEGQNVTLSCEQNLNHDAMYWYRQDPGQGLRLIYYSQIVNDFQKGDIAEGYSVSREKKESFPLTVTSAQKNPTAFYLCASSRDFRGDEQFFGPGTRLTVL.

This clonotype was recorded many times. V gene TRBV12-3 or TRBV12-4 combines with J gene TRBJ1-2; no firm D call. V was trimmed by 7 bases and J by 4 bases, leaving 13 bases between them. The CDR3 length is 13 residues. The CDR3 spells CASTPSGVYGYTF. CDR3 in DNA: TGTGCCAGCACCCCTTCCGGGGTCTATGGCTACACCTTC.

This chain joins TRBV20-1 and TRBJ1-1; a possible D gene is TRBD1 (5 bases). Germline V gene lookup returns CDR1 DFQATT and CDR2 SNEGSKA (reference sequence). The CDR3 extends over 12 amino acids. Deletions cut 6 bases from V and 4 bases from J, with 12 bases between. The CDR3 bases are TGCAGTGCCAGGATGGGGGGCACTGAAGCTTTCTTT. Residues: CSARMGGTEAFF.

This clonotype was counted many times. The chain couples TRBV7-8 to TRBJ2-3; TRBD2 agrees at 7 bases. The junction had 8 bases not matched to a gene; V was cut back by 5 bases and J by 0 bases. This CDR3 region has 16 residues. Germline lookup yields CDR1 SGHVS and CDR2 FQNEAQ. In DNA, the CDR3 is TGTGCCAGCAGCCCCGTCCCAGCGGGGAGCACAGATACGCAGTATTTT. It specifies CASSPVPAGSTDTQYF.

At least ten counts were recorded for this clonotype. V gene TRBV7-2 combines with J gene TRBJ2-4; no firm D call. The CDR3 length is 14 residues. Trimming stripped 1 base from V and 6 bases from J, with 10 bases between. Germline CDR1 and CDR2: SGHTA and FQGNSA. The CDR3 region is CASSLGAGLNIQYF. CDR3 coding DNA: TGTGCCAGCAGCTTAGGGGCAGGCTTAAACATTCAGTACTTC. Using reference TRBV7-2 and TRBJ2-4 for the parts outside the CDR3, the full variable domain is GAGVSQSPSNKVTEKGKDVELRCDPISGHTALYWYRQSLGQGLEFLIYFQGNSAPDKSGLPSDRFSAERTGGSVSTLTIQRTQQEDSAVYLCASSLGAGLNIQYFGAGTRLSVL.

In its sample, this clonotype was seen many times. The chain employs TRBV6-2 or TRBV6-3 and TRBJ2-2; 8 bases map to TRBD1. CDR3 length: 16 amino acids. The V and J ends lost 2 bases and 4 bases, in that order; junction bases with no gene match: 6. Germline CDR1 reads MNHEY; CDR2 reads SVGEGT. The CDR3 loop reads CASSYAGGASTGELFF. CDR3 in DNA: TGTGCCAGCAGTTACGCAGGGGGCGCAAGCACCGGGGAGCTGTTTTTT.

This clonotype was recorded at least ten times. The chain has TRBV11-2 and TRBJ2-7; maybe TRBD1 (5 bases). Trimming took off 4 bases at V and 0 bases at J, with 10 bases between the two ends. The germline V gene has CDR1 SGHAT and CDR2 FQNNGV. CDR3 length: 14 amino acids. CDR3 sequence: CASSWGPNSYEQYF. The CDR3 DNA follows: TGTGCCAGCAGCTGGGGCCCTAACTCCTACGAGCAGTACTTC.

This clonotype was detected a few times. The chain has TRBV5-1 and TRBJ1-1; TRBD1 might be the D (5 bases). V was trimmed by 1 base and J by 2 bases, leaving 12 bases between them. CDR1 is SGHRS and CDR2 is YFSETQ in the germline V gene. CDR3 length: 15 residues. The CDR3 reads CASSLRQGRNTEAFF. In nucleotides, the CDR3 is TGCGCCAGCAGCTTGCGGCAGGGAAGAAACACTGAAGCTTTCTTT. Together with reference TRBV5-1 and TRBJ1-1, the CDR3 gives the full variable domain: KAGVTQTPRYLIKTRGQQVTLSCSPISGHRSVSWYQQTPGQGLQFLFEYFSETQRNKGNFPGRFSGRQFSNSRSEMNVSTLELGDSALYLCASSLRQGRNTEAFFGQGTRLTVV.

In its sample, this clonotype was seen a few times. This rearrangement joins TRBV7-8 to TRBJ2-3; weak D call: TRBD1 (6 bases). CDR3 length equals 19 residues. Looked up from germline, CDR1 is SGHVS and CDR2 is FQNEAQ. V lost 3 bases and J lost 3, with 25 bases in between. The CDR3 region has the DNA TGTGCCAGCAGCTTGCATCCCGATTCGACAGGTCGGATTACAGATACGCAGTATTTT. Its protein is CASSLHPDSTGRITDTQYF.

V gene TRBV18 combines with J gene TRBJ1-1, with 9 bases matching TRBD1. Germline-derived CDR1 and CDR2 are KGHSH and LQKENI. V was pared by 0 bases and J by 5 bases, with 7 bases of the junction left unmatched. The CDR3 length is 16 residues. The CDR3 region is CASSPPGTGWGTEAFF. The CDR3 DNA follows: TGTGCCAGCTCACCACCTGGGACAGGGTGGGGAACTGAAGCTTTCTTT.

This clonotype was seen ten or more times. The rearrangement uses TRBV12-3 or TRBV12-4 and TRBJ2-7, with D possibly being TRBD2 (6 bases). The CDR3 runs to 12 residues. Trimming stripped 8 bases from V and 2 bases from J, with 10 bases between. For the CDR3, the DNA is TGTGCCAGCCCCCCGGGGGCCTACGAGCAGTACTTC. It specifies CASPPGAYEQYF.

The rearrangement links TRBV6-5 to TRBJ2-1; the D is unclear. Germline V gene data show CDR1 as MNHEY and CDR2 as SVGAGI. V was cut by 2 bases and J by 9 bases, with 11 bases left in between. The CDR3 is 13 amino acids. CDR3 region: CASSYTTLGEQFF. The CDR3, as DNA: TGTGCCAGCAGTTACACAACATTGGGTGAGCAGTTCTTC.

There are many counts of this clonotype. The CDR3 is CASKRTTENTEAFF. CDR3 bases: TGTGCCAGCAAGAGGACGACCGAGAACACTGAAGCTTTCTTT. The chain couples TRBV7-2 to TRBJ1-1; no firm D call. This CDR3 region has 14 residues. V lost 7 bases, J lost 1 base, and 13 bases lay in between. The germline V gene encodes CDR1 SGHTA and CDR2 FQGNSA.

The chain combines TRBV20-1 with TRBJ2-5, with TRBD2 identical over 7 bases. Germline V lookup: CDR1 DFQATT, CDR2 SNEGSKA (reference sequence). The CDR3 covers 15 residues. V gave up 5 bases and J gave up 2 bases; unmatched junction bases: 11. The CDR3 sequence is CSADTSGNLQETQYF. The CDR3, as DNA: TGCAGTGCTGACACCAGCGGGAATCTACAAGAGACCCAGTACTTC.

This sequence joins TRBV2 and TRBJ2-3, with D unresolved. The germline V gene has CDR1 SNHLY and CDR2 FYNNEI. V dropped 0 bases and J dropped 7 bases, with 8 bases sitting between them. The CDR3 has 13 residues. The CDR3 nucleotides read TGTGCCAGCAGTGAAGCGGGGATACATACGCAGTATTTT. Translation: CASSEAGIHTQYF.

The rearrangement joins TRBV10-3 to TRBJ2-7; TRBD2 matches at 9 bases. J gave up 0 bases and V 2 bases, and 5 bases lay outside the gene matches. Germline values: CDR1 ENHRY, CDR2 SYGVKD. The CDR3 length is 16 residues. DNA of the CDR3: TGTGCCATCAGTGAGGGTCCAGCGGGAGGCTCCTACGAGCAGTACTTC. Protein product: CAISEGPAGGSYEQYF.

The chain uses TRBV7-2 and TRBJ2-5; 10 positions match TRBD2. The V gene's germline CDR1 is SGHTA and CDR2 FQGNSA. CDR3 length: 16 residues. J lost 5 bases, V lost 2 bases, and 8 bases had no gene match. CDR3: CASSLTPAGGVETQYF. The CDR3 DNA follows: TGTGCCAGCAGCTTAACTCCAGCGGGGGGGGTTGAGACCCAGTACTTC.

Concerning this clonotype itself: Since a much larger clone is just one base distant, this may be a read error. The CDR3 end shows no conserved phenylalanine or tryptophan, and so a read error is likely. The chain couples TRBV7-6 to TRBJ2-3; D gene unclear. Germline V gives CDR1 SGHVS, CDR2 FNYEAQ. This CDR3 has 13 amino acids. V lost 0 bases to trimming and J lost 6 bases, with 7 bases between them. CDR3 sequence: CASSLALPDTQYV. The CDR3 bases are TGTGCCAGCAGCTTAGCGCTCCCGGATACGCAGTATGTT.

This clonotype came up a few times. V usage is TRBV11-2 and J usage is TRBJ2-3, with a weak D call TRBD2 (6 bases). The CDR3 length is 10 residues. Germline lookup yields CDR1 SGHAT and CDR2 FQNNGV. V was trimmed by 8 bases and J by 6 bases, leaving 6 bases between them. DNA of the CDR3: TGTGCCAGCGGAGGGGATACGCAGTATTTT. Amino acids: CASGGDTQYF.

This clonotype appeared a few times. This chain uses TRBV15 with TRBJ2-7; TRBD1 aligns across 7 bases. CDR1 LNHNV and CDR2 YYDKDF come from the germline V gene (reference sequence). After removal of 5 bases from V and 2 bases from J, the junction contained 3 bases not matched to a gene. The CDR3 consists of 13 residues. CDR3 region: CATSRGQTYEQYF. The CDR3 DNA follows: TGTGCCACCAGCCGGGGACAGACCTACGAGCAGTACTTC.